The source of this T cell receptor beta chain is a study of technical replicates of blood from several donors. Only in-frame clones appear in the TCRdb table, and some are missing; sequencing was by immunoSEQ multiplex PCR. The table includes nearly 80,000 clones, around 92% detected once. This CDR3 comprises 17 residues. The germline V gene has CDR1 SEHNR and CDR2 FQNEAQ (reference sequence). Deletions cut 0 bases from V and 0 bases from J, with 9 bases between. This sequence was found in a human donor in good health. The sequenced sample was T cells isolated from PBMCs. The chain links TRBV7-9 to TRBJ2-6; a possible D gene is TRBD1 (5 bases). DNA of the CDR3: TGTGCCAGCAGCTTAGCGCGAACAGGCTCTGGGGCCAACGTCCTGACTTTC. This translates into CASSLARTGSGANVLTF.